These 28 T cell receptor beta chains were sequenced from one sample in a study of response to subunit inactivated influenza vaccine. TCRdb reanalysed the RT-PCR reads using MiXCR and keeps one entry per CDR3 protein. There are more than 450,000 distinct CDR3 sequences in the sample; approximately 10% occur only once, and approximately 9.9% lies in the top ten. The same data also contributed to another study, on T cells expressing NK-cell markers. That paper notes: TCR beta cDNA was generated via 5'RACE template switching incorporating UMIs.

This sample comprised PBMCs from blood, obtained on the day of vaccination. The receptors were sampled from a man in his forties or fifties who received an inactivated influenza vaccine.

The V call is TRBV4-3, the J call TRBJ1-1; D uncertain. Germline-derived CDR1 and CDR2 are LGHNA and YSLEER. The CDR3 is 15 residues long. The V end was cut by 0 bases, the J end by 7 bases, with 15 bases between. The CDR3 is CASSQEFDTRSEAFF. In nucleotides, the CDR3 is TGCGCCAGCAGCCAAGAATTCGACACACGCAGTGAAGCTTTCTTT.

This clonotype was found a few times. The genes are TRBV5-1 and TRBJ1-6; D call uncertain. CDR1 and CDR2 (germline): SGHRS, YFSETQ. The CDR3 spans 14 residues. V lost 4 bases, J lost 11 bases, and 16 bases lay in between. DNA for the CDR3: TGCGCCAGCAGCCCTGGGGAGGAGCAGCCACCCCTCCACTTT. Its protein is CASSPGEEQPPLHF.

The V and J genes are TRBV20-1 and TRBJ2-7; the D call may be TRBD1 or TRBD2 (5 bases each). V was clipped by 5 bases and J by 7 bases, with 12 bases between them. Germline CDR1 is DFQATT and CDR2 is SNEGSKA (reference sequence). CDR3 length: 11 residues. The CDR3 reads CSAQGPKEQYF. In DNA, the CDR3 is TGCAGTGCTCAGGGACCCAAGGAGCAGTACTTC.

CDR3: CAIARASFRGYGYTF. CDR3 DNA: TGTGCCATCGCCCGGGCCAGTTTCAGGGGCTATGGCTACACCTTC. The chain employs TRBV10-3 and TRBJ1-2, with TRBD1 as a possible D gene (6 bases). The CDR3 length is 15 residues. Trimming left V 8 bases short and J 4 bases short, with 20 bases between. Germline CDR1 ENHRY, CDR2 SYGVKD.

This chain joins TRBV28 and TRBJ2-3; D may be TRBD2 (6 bases). The CDR3 has 15 residues. Germline V gives CDR1 MDHEN, CDR2 SYDVKM. The V end lost 3 bases, the J end lost 2 bases, and 12 bases lay between the germline ends. The CDR3 DNA reads as TGTGCCAGCAGTTTTCGGGGCGGGATCACAGATACGCAGTATTTT. Translated, it gives CASSFRGGITDTQYF.

This clonotype was observed a handful of times. This rearrangement joins TRBV2 to TRBJ2-7, with unresolved D. The V end lost 7 bases, the J end lost 2 bases, and 9 bases lay between the germline ends. This CDR3 is 12 amino acids long. CDR1 is SNHLY, CDR2 FYNNEI, per germline. CDR3 DNA: TGTGCCAGCACCCCGACCCCCTACGAGCAGTACTTC. It is translated as CASTPTPYEQYF.

J is TRBJ1-1 and V is TRBV10-3, with D tentatively TRBD1 (5 bases). The CDR3 loop spans 15 amino acids. V lost 0 bases to trimming and J lost 2 bases, with 10 bases between them. The V gene's germline CDR1 is ENHRY and CDR2 SYGVKD. Here the CDR3 reads CAISESGRENTEAFF. The CDR3 DNA reads as TGTGCCATCAGTGAGTCGGGCAGGGAAAACACTGAAGCTTTCTTT.

The rearrangement uses TRBV5-1 and TRBJ2-2; 13 nucleotides align to TRBD2. CDR1 is SGHRS and CDR2 is YFSETQ in the germline V gene. Trimming took 2 bases from V and 3 from J; bases not matched to a gene: 1. The length of the CDR3 is 16 residues. The CDR3 sequence is CASSFGLAGDTGELFF. CDR3 DNA sequence: TGCGCCAGCAGCTTCGGACTAGCGGGAGACACCGGGGAGCTGTTTTTT.

The V gene is TRBV7-9, the J gene TRBJ2-5; D is undetermined. The germline CDR1 and CDR2 sequences are SEHNR and FQNEAQ (reference sequence). V dropped 1 base and J dropped 10 bases, with 10 bases sitting between them. CDR3 length: 12 amino acids. For the CDR3, the DNA is TGTGCCAGCAGCTTAGGTAACCAGTGCCAGTACTTC. As protein: CASSLGNQCQYF.

This clonotype was counted between two and nine times. The gene calls are TRBV29-1 and TRBJ1-1; 9 bases map to TRBD1. Germline V gives CDR1 SQVTM, CDR2 ANQGSEA. Trimming took 7 bases from V and 5 from J; bases not matched to a gene: 5. The CDR3 loop spans 12 amino acids. The CDR3 sequence is CSATGGRTEAFF. The CDR3 nucleotides are TGCAGCGCTACAGGGGGCAGGACTGAAGCTTTCTTT.

The J gene is TRBJ1-2, the V gene TRBV30; D not certain. Germline V gene lookup returns CDR1 GTSNPN and CDR2 SVGIG (reference sequence). The CDR3 sequence is 12 residues long. Trimming pared 6 bases from V and 8 bases from J, leaving 16 bases between. The CDR3 nucleotides read TGTGCCTGTGGAAGAGAGATTGGGGGCTACACCTTC. As protein: CACGREIGGYTF.

V usage is TRBV3-1 and J usage is TRBJ2-3; D not certain. This CDR3 is 14 amino acids long. CDR1 LGHDT and CDR2 YNNKEL come from the germline V gene (reference sequence). Trimming stripped 1 base from V and 5 bases from J, with 10 bases between. CDR3 amino acids: CASSQGRRKDTQYF. DNA for the CDR3: TGTGCCAGCAGCCAAGGGAGACGCAAAGATACGCAGTATTTT.

This chain connects TRBV7-9 to TRBJ2-5; D unresolved. CDR3 length: 12 residues. Germline-derived CDR1 and CDR2 are SEHNR and FQNEAQ (reference sequence). Trimming took off 2 bases at V and 4 bases at J, with 5 bases between the two ends. The CDR3 region has the DNA TGTGCCAGCAGCTTAACGGCAGAGACCCAGTACTTC. Translating it yields CASSLTAETQYF.

This clonotype was counted between two and nine times. The chain is built from TRBV7-2 and TRBJ1-1, with D hard to call. Per the germline V gene, CDR1 is SGHTA and CDR2 is FQGNSA. Trimming removed 6 bases from V and 0 bases from J, with 20 bases in between. CDR3 length equals 17 residues. CDR3 loop: CASSKGPPDYMNTEAFF. The CDR3 DNA sequence: TGTGCCAGCAGTAAAGGGCCACCTGATTATATGAACACTGAAGCTTTCTTT.

This clonotype showed up just a few times. V usage is TRBV7-6 and J usage is TRBJ1-6; the D is unclear. Per the germline V gene, CDR1 is SGHVS and CDR2 is FNYEAQ. This CDR3 region has 14 residues. V was shortened by 5 bases and J by 0 bases, with 5 bases between the two germline ends. Here the CDR3 reads CASSTSSYNSPLHF. The CDR3 DNA is TGTGCCAGCAGCACAAGCTCCTATAATTCACCCCTCCACTTT.

The CDR3 region is CAGKRKSSYNEQFF. The CDR3 nucleotides are TGTGCCGGGAAGCGAAAAAGCTCCTACAATGAGCAGTTCTTC. This chain connects TRBV5-6 to TRBJ2-1; D is uncertain. Trimming pared 10 bases from V and 0 bases from J, leaving 14 bases between. CDR1 is SGHDT and CDR2 is YYEEEE in the germline V gene. The CDR3 has 14 amino acids.

This clonotype was found many times. This rearrangement joins TRBV12-3 or TRBV12-4 to TRBJ1-1, with no clear D. The CDR3 sequence is 11 residues long. Trimming left V 6 bases short and J 9 bases short, with 11 bases between. The CDR3: CASSPQLKAFF. The CDR3 DNA reads as TGTGCCAGCAGCCCCCAACTTAAAGCTTTCTTT.

This clonotype was found a few times. The chain carries TRBV6-5 and TRBJ2-5, with 9 bases fitting TRBD1. This CDR3 contains 16 residues. Per germline, CDR1 MNHEY and CDR2 SVGAGI. With 0 bases clipped from V and 5 bases from J, the junction kept 7 bases outside the gene matches. The chain's CDR3 is CASSYSLGTGLETQYF. The CDR3 coding sequence is TGTGCCAGCAGTTACTCCCTCGGGACAGGGTTGGAGACCCAGTACTTC.

This clonotype was seen a few times. The V call is TRBV9, the J call TRBJ1-1; D gene unclear. V was shortened by 0 bases and J by 4 bases, with 13 bases between the two germline ends. Germline V lookup: CDR1 SGDLS, CDR2 YYNGEE. The CDR3 totals 15 residues. Here the CDR3 reads CASSVVEVVGTEAFF. CDR3 sequence (DNA): TGTGCCAGCAGCGTAGTTGAGGTTGTGGGCACTGAAGCTTTCTTT.

The rearrangement uses TRBV5-1 and TRBJ2-1; unclear D gene. Germline V gene lookup returns CDR1 SGHRS and CDR2 YFSETQ. The CDR3 is 14 amino acids. Between the trimmed V and J ends, which lost 0 bases and 5 bases, there was a span of 9 bases. CDR3 loop: CASSLARVDNEQFF. CDR3 nucleotides: TGCGCCAGCAGCTTGGCCCGGGTCGACAATGAGCAGTTCTTC.

This clonotype was found a few times. The rearrangement uses TRBV3-1 and TRBJ1-1, with D uncertain. The V gene lost 0 bases and the J gene lost 7 bases, with 15 bases spanning the gap. The germline V gene encodes CDR1 LGHDT and CDR2 YNNKEL (reference sequence). The CDR3 contains 15 residues. The CDR3 sequence is CASSQDLGIMGEAFF. The CDR3 DNA is TGTGCCAGCAGCCAAGATTTGGGGATAATGGGTGAAGCTTTCTTT.

This chain uses TRBV30 with TRBJ2-2; D is ambiguous. V was shortened by 3 bases and J by 6 bases, with 20 bases between the two germline ends. The CDR3 spans 16 residues. CDR1 and CDR2 (germline): GTSNPN, SVGIG (reference sequence). The CDR3 DNA follows: TGTGCCTGGAGCGGAACGGGCCTAGGTTACGCCGGGGAGCTGTTTTTT. It is translated as CAWSGTGLGYAGELFF.

This chain connects TRBV5-1 to TRBJ2-3; D possibly corresponds to TRBD1 (5 bases). The germline gives CDR1 SGHRS, CDR2 YFSETQ. The CDR3 is 14 residues long. V lost 4 bases, J lost 2 bases, and 11 bases lay in between. CDR3 region: CASSPGSYTDTQYF. CDR3 nucleotides: TGCGCCAGCAGCCCAGGGTCGTACACAGATACGCAGTATTTT.

This clonotype was detected many times. The gene calls are TRBV7-9 and TRBJ2-2, with D tentatively TRBD2 (6 bases). Trimming shortened V by 3 bases and J by 2 bases, and 7 bases separated the two germline ends. The CDR3 runs to 14 residues. The germline gives CDR1 SEHNR, CDR2 FQNEAQ (reference sequence). CDR3: CASSLRENTGELFF. For the CDR3, the DNA is TGTGCCAGCAGCTTGCGGGAAAACACCGGGGAGCTGTTTTTT.

This rearrangement joins TRBV6-1 to TRBJ1-2, with 7 bases fitting TRBD1. V gave up 7 bases and J gave up 0 bases; unmatched junction bases: 2. Germline-derived CDR1 and CDR2 are MNHNS and SASEGT. The length of the CDR3 is 13 residues. The CDR3 spells CASKDRPNYGYTF. Here the CDR3 DNA reads TGTGCCAGCAAGGACAGGCCTAACTATGGCTACACCTTC.

Many counts were recorded for this clonotype. The chain employs TRBV6-1 and TRBJ1-1; tentatively, D is TRBD1 (5 bases). V was trimmed by 6 bases and J by 1 base, leaving 12 bases between them. CDR1 and CDR2 (germline): MNHNS, SASEGT. The CDR3 loop spans 14 amino acids. The CDR3 is CASRSIGGNTEAFF. CDR3 DNA sequence: TGTGCCAGCAGGAGCATCGGGGGGAACACTGAAGCTTTCTTT.

This clonotype was detected a few times. The rearrangement uses TRBV9 and TRBJ2-3; no clear D gene. Germline assignment: CDR1 SGDLS and CDR2 YYNGEE. Between the trimmed V and J ends, which lost 2 bases and 0 bases, there was a span of 7 bases. This CDR3 contains 14 residues. The CDR3 is CASSVTESTDTQYF. In nucleotides, the CDR3 is TGTGCCAGCAGCGTTACAGAGAGCACAGATACGCAGTATTTT.

In this sample, this clonotype turned up a few times. This chain uses TRBV15 with TRBJ1-5; TRBD1 matches 9 bases. The length of the CDR3 is 15 residues. V gave up 0 bases and J gave up 5 bases; unmatched junction bases: 2. Germline V lookup: CDR1 LNHNV, CDR2 YYDKDF (reference sequence). The CDR3 region has the DNA TGTGCCACCAGCAGAGAGGGGACAGGGTATCAGCCCCAGCATTTT. Protein sequence: CATSREGTGYQPQHF.